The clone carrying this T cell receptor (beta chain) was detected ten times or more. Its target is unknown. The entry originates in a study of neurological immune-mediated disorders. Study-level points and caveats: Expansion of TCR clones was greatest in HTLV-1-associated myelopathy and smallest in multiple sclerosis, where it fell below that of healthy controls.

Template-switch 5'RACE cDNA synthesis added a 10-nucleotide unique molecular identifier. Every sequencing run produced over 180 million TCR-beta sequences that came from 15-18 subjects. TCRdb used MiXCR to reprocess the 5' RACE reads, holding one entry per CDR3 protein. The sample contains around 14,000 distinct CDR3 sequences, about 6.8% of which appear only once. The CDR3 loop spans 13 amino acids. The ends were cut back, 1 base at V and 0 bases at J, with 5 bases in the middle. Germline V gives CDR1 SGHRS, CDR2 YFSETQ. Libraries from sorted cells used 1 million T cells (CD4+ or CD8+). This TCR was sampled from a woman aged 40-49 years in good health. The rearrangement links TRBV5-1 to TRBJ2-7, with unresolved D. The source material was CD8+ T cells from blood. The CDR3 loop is CASSLRSSYEQYF. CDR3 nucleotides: TGCGCCAGCAGCTTGCGGAGCTCCTACGAGCAGTACTTC. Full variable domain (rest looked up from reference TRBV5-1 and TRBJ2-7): KAGVTQTPRYLIKTRGQQVTLSCSPISGHRSVSWYQQTPGQGLQFLFEYFSETQRNKGNFPGRFSGRQFSNSRSEMNVSTLELGDSALYLCASSLRSSYEQYFGPGTRLTVT.